The source of this T cell receptor (beta chain) is a study of regulatory T cells in long-lasting Graves disease. There are 19 residues in the CDR3. J gave up 0 bases and V 0 bases, and 12 bases lay outside the gene matches. Looked up from germline, CDR1 is GTSNPN and CDR2 is SVGIG (reference sequence). General study points: TCR diversity was lower in persistent Graves' patients than in newly diagnosed ones.

The time point was: newly diagnosed GD, antithyroid drugs for less than 3 months. Following extraction of RNA from PBMCs, that RNA was used to make the TCR library. This clonotype was seen a few times. Its target is unknown. According to the study, TCR beta libraries were built with iRepertoire HTBI primers and CDR3-region Arm-PCR. TCRdb reanalysed the multiplex PCR reads using MiXCR and keeps one entry per CDR3 protein. The data show about 400,000 distinct CDR3 sequences, over 14% seen once. This sample was shared with a second study, whose subject was T cells in Graves' hyperthyroidism and ophthalmopathy. That study adds: Exclusion criteria comprised uncontrolled infection, other autoimmune disease, pregnancy or lactation. A set of HTBI primers served as the primers for a first-round RT-PCR of the TCR CDR3.

The input for sequencing was peripheral blood mononuclear cells (PBMCs), taken at new diagnosis, from a patient treated with antithyroid drugs. The V and J genes are TRBV30 and TRBJ2-3; TRBD2 matches at 10 bases. This receptor was taken from a woman aged 40 to 50 with Graves disease. The DNA for the CDR3 is TGTGCCTGGAGTGTATACTTAGCGGGAGGATTAACTAGCACAGATACGCAGTATTTT. Encoded protein: CAWSVYLAGGLTSTDTQYF.